A single sample is the source of the 28 T cell receptor beta chains below, sequenced in a study of shared T cell receptors in the human thymus. Repertoires were generated with immunoSEQ multiplex PCR, while TCRdb's copy carries only in-frame clones and drops some. The sample includes 630,000 or so clones, around 87% of them seen just once. In addition, the sample was reused for a study of human thymus T cells.

Sequencing was performed on thymocytes. All receptors derive from a boy in the first two years of life with a congenital heart defect.

V and J are TRBV9 and TRBJ2-2; 9 bases map to TRBD1. In germline, CDR1 is SGDLS, CDR2 YYNGEE. CDR3 size: 16 residues. V trimming: 3 bases; J trimming: 3 bases; junction bases outside the gene matches: 6. This CDR3 is CASSGRDRAYTGELFF. CDR3 in DNA: TGTGCCAGCAGCGGCCGGGACAGGGCATACACCGGGGAGCTGTTTTTT.

The chain employs TRBV5-1 and TRBJ1-1, with D perhaps matching TRBD1 (6 bases). Germline V gene sequence: CDR1 SGHRS, CDR2 YFSETQ. The CDR3 runs 19 residues. Trimming cost V 0 bases and J 4 bases, with 25 bases left between them. The CDR3 nucleotides are TGCGCCAGCAGCTTGGGGATACTGGACAGTAAGGATCCAGGCACTGAAGCTTTCTTT. Amino acid sequence: CASSLGILDSKDPGTEAFF.

This clone has more than one count but fewer than ten. This chain joins TRBV7-6 and TRBJ2-7, with TRBD1 identical over 8 bases. Per germline, CDR1 SGHVS and CDR2 FNYEAQ. The junction had 1 base not matched to a gene; V was cut back by 1 base and J by 5 bases. The CDR3 contains 13 residues. In nucleotides, the CDR3 is TGTGCCAGCAGCTTAGGACAGGGGAACGAGCAGTACTTC. It translates to CASSLGQGNEQYF.

The rearrangement uses TRBV10-3 and TRBJ2-2, with D possibly TRBD2 on 6 matching bases. The V and J ends lost 3 bases and 7 bases respectively, with 9 bases between them. This CDR3 comprises 13 residues. Per the germline V gene, CDR1 is ENHRY and CDR2 is SYGVKD. CDR3 DNA: TGTGCCATCAGTGATTCGGGAGACGGGGAGCTGTTTTTT. Translating gives CAISDSGDGELFF.

The chain recombines TRBV11-3 with TRBJ2-1; tentatively, D is TRBD1 (5 bases). The CDR3 loop spans 16 amino acids. Looked up from germline, CDR1 is SGHNT and CDR2 is YENEEA. Deletions cut 3 bases from V and 0 bases from J, with 12 bases between. The CDR3 region is CASSLGRPSSYNEQFF. CDR3 in DNA: TGTGCCAGCAGCTTGGGGCGGCCTAGCTCCTACAATGAGCAGTTCTTC.

In its sample, this clone was seen a few times. The junction departs from germline at one end; a sequencing error may be responsible. The rearrangement joins TRBV11-3 to TRBJ1-4; D is uncertain. Germline CDR1 reads SGHNT; CDR2 reads YENEEA. This CDR3 comprises 8 residues. The CDR3 DNA sequence: TGTGCCAGCAGCTTAGATTATTTT. Amino acids: CASSLDYF.

The chain links TRBV7-9 to TRBJ2-1; the match to TRBD2 covers 7 bases. V gave up 4 bases and J gave up 3 bases; unmatched junction bases: 3. The CDR3 contains 14 residues. Looked up from germline, CDR1 is SEHNR and CDR2 is FQNEAQ (reference sequence). This CDR3 is CASSSLALYNEQFF. In nucleotides, the CDR3 is TGTGCCAGCAGCTCACTAGCGCTCTACAATGAGCAGTTCTTC.

The sample holds one count of this clone. The rearrangement joins TRBV5-4 to TRBJ2-7, with TRBD1 matching 10 bases. The germline V gene encodes CDR1 SGHNT and CDR2 YYREEE (reference sequence). With V trimmed by 3 bases and J by 4 bases, 4 bases remained unmatched. The CDR3 is 14 residues long. The CDR3, as DNA: TGTGCCAGCAGCTCGGACAGGGGGGAGTACGAGCAGTACTTC. Translation: CASSSDRGEYEQYF. Using reference TRBV5-4 and TRBJ2-7 for the parts outside the CDR3, the full variable domain is ETGVTQSPTHLIKTRGQQVTLRCSSQSGHNTVSWYQQALGQGPQFIFQYYREEENGRGNFPPRFSGLQFPNYSSELNVNALELDDSALYLCASSSDRGEYEQYFGPGTRLTVT.

The chain is built from TRBV4-3 and TRBJ1-2; TRBD1 matches 9 bases. The ends lost 0 bases at V and 8 bases at J; junction bases unmatched: 7. The CDR3 contains 15 residues. Germline CDR1 reads LGHNA; CDR2 reads YSLEER. The CDR3 spells CASSQDRDRGAGYTF. The CDR3 DNA sequence: TGCGCCAGCAGCCAAGACCGTGACAGGGGGGCAGGCTACACCTTC.

This clone is a singleton in its sample. CDR3 amino acids: CASSPSGNTQYF. CDR3 in DNA: TGTGCCAGCAGTCCCTCCGGGAACACGCAGTACTTC. The chain is built from TRBV27 and TRBJ2-7; tentative D call: TRBD2 (5 bases). This CDR3 has 12 amino acids. The germline CDR1 and CDR2 sequences are MNHEY and SMNVEV (reference sequence). V was pared by 5 bases and J by 9 bases, with 14 bases between.

The chain employs TRBV28 and TRBJ1-5; D possibly corresponds to TRBD1 (5 bases). The CDR3 spans 19 residues. V was trimmed by 4 bases and J by 1 base, leaving 23 bases between them. CDR1 MDHEN and CDR2 SYDVKM come from the germline V gene. CDR3 in DNA: TGTGCCAGCAGTTATCAGGGTCGGCTATCTGTATGCAGCAATCAGCCCCAGCATTTT. It specifies CASSYQGRLSVCSNQPQHF. Full variable domain (outside the CDR3, taken from reference TRBV28 and TRBJ1-5): DVKVTQSSRYLVKRTGEKVFLECVQDMDHENMFWYRQDPGLGLRLIYFSYDVKMKEKGDIPEGYSVSREKKERFSLILESASTNQTSMYLCASSYQGRLSVCSNQPQHFGDGTRLSIL.

This chain uses TRBV30 with TRBJ2-5, with D perhaps matching TRBD2 (5 bases). The CDR3 contains 14 residues. In germline, CDR1 is GTSNPN, CDR2 SVGIG (reference sequence). CDR3 nucleotide sequence: TGTGCGTGGGTACAGCGGTACGGCCAAGAGACCCAGTACTTC. Translated: CAWVQRYGQETQYF.

The rearrangement links TRBV5-6 to TRBJ2-4; a weak D match, TRBD1 (6 bases). Looked up from germline, CDR1 is SGHDT and CDR2 is YYEEEE. The CDR3 spans 12 residues. V was clipped by 4 bases and J by 9 bases, with 11 bases between them. The CDR3 loop reads CASSHRAGIQYF. In DNA, the CDR3 is TGTGCCAGCAGCCACAGGGCCGGCATTCAGTACTTC.

The V gene is TRBV5-4, the J gene TRBJ1-1; 7 positions match TRBD1. Germline CDR1 SGHNT, CDR2 YYREEE (reference sequence). The CDR3 covers 20 residues. Losses at the gene ends were 7 bases for V and 2 bases for J; bases not matched to a gene: 26. This CDR3 is CASYSLTFLSQTGVNTEAFF. CDR3 in DNA: TGTGCCAGCTACTCTCTGACATTCCTTTCCCAAACAGGGGTTAACACTGAAGCTTTCTTT.

The chain couples TRBV25-1 to TRBJ1-4; possible D gene TRBD1, 6 bases. The germline V and J ends were trimmed by 7 bases and 5 bases, with 23 bases remaining between them. The germline gives CDR1 MGHDK, CDR2 SYGVNS. This CDR3 has 17 residues. CDR3 sequence (DNA): TGTGCCAGCATGGGGAATAGATGGGGGCTCGTCAATGAAAAACTGTTTTTT. Protein sequence: CASMGNRWGLVNEKLFF. The full variable domain, in which reference TRBV25-1 and TRBJ1-4 provide the parts outside the CDR3, is EADIYQTPRYLVIGTGKKITLECSQTMGHDKMYWYQQDPGMELHLIHYSYGVNSTEKGDLSSESTVSRIRTEHFPLTLESARPSHTSQYLCASMGNRWGLVNEKLFFGSGTQLSVL.

The chain uses TRBV28 and TRBJ1-2; D remains unclear. Germline-derived CDR1 and CDR2 are MDHEN and SYDVKM. Trimming removed 3 bases at V and 10 bases at J, with 15 bases between. CDR3 length equals 13 residues. CDR3 protein: CASSFRFACSYTF. In DNA, the CDR3 is TGTGCCAGCAGTTTCAGGTTTGCGTGCTCCTACACCTTC.

The chain couples TRBV9 to TRBJ1-4, with 9 bases matching TRBD1. J was trimmed by 7 bases and V by 2 bases; bases with no gene match: 12. The CDR3 is 17 residues long. CDR1 is SGDLS and CDR2 is YYNGEE in the germline V gene. The CDR3 protein is CASSVYGGGQGTEKLFF. As DNA, the CDR3 is TGTGCCAGCAGCGTTTACGGGGGAGGACAGGGGACTGAAAAACTGTTTTTT.

The rearrangement links TRBV29-1 to TRBJ2-5; D may be TRBD1 (5 bases). The length of the CDR3 is 18 residues. The V gene lost 6 bases and the J gene lost 0 bases, with 26 bases spanning the gap. Looked up from germline, CDR1 is SQVTM and CDR2 is ANQGSEA. CDR3 DNA: TGCAGCGTAGGAGTTGAGGACACCAGAAAATTGTACCAAGAGACCCAGTACTTC. This gives the protein CSVGVEDTRKLYQETQYF.

CDR3 nucleotides: TGTGCCAGCAGTTTAAAACAGGGACGTATAAACACCGGGGAGCTGTTTTTT. Amino acids: CASSLKQGRINTGELFF. The J gene is TRBJ2-2, the V gene TRBV27, with a possible D match to TRBD1 (6 bases). Germline V gene sequence: CDR1 MNHEY, CDR2 SMNVEV (reference sequence). V dropped 2 bases and J dropped 2 bases, with 15 bases sitting between them. The CDR3 sequence is 17 residues long.

The chain couples TRBV7-9 to TRBJ2-3; D not certain. The CDR3 is 17 amino acids. CDR1 SEHNR and CDR2 FQNEAQ come from the germline V gene (reference sequence). Trimming left V 4 bases short and J 1 base short, with 18 bases between. The CDR3, as DNA: TGTGCCAGCAGCTACTCAGGTTGGATAGACCGCACAGATACGCAGTATTTT. It is translated as CASSYSGWIDRTDTQYF.

The chain is built from TRBV29-1 and TRBJ2-1; D is uncertain. V dropped 5 bases and J dropped 8 bases, with 7 bases sitting between them. This CDR3 spans 10 amino acids. Germline V gives CDR1 SQVTM, CDR2 ANQGSEA. CDR3 protein: CSVIIDEQFF. The CDR3 DNA reads TGCAGCGTTATTATCGATGAGCAGTTCTTC.

The chain employs TRBV19 and TRBJ2-6, with D perhaps TRBD1 (6 bases). This CDR3 contains 16 residues. Between the trimmed V and J ends, which lost 7 bases and 2 bases, there was a span of 15 bases. Germline V gene lookup returns CDR1 LNHDA and CDR2 SQIVND (reference sequence). CDR3 sequence (DNA): TGTGCCAGTAACTACAGGGTTAGTACTGGGGCCAACGTCCTGACTTTC. Translating gives CASNYRVSTGANVLTF.

V gene TRBV4-3 combines with J gene TRBJ2-2, with D maybe TRBD1 (5 bases). CDR3 size: 18 residues. The V gene lost 2 bases and the J gene lost 2 bases, with 18 bases spanning the gap. The germline gives CDR1 LGHNA, CDR2 YSLEER. CDR3 residues: CASSQLMSSRANTGELFF. DNA for the CDR3: TGCGCCAGCAGCCAATTAATGAGCTCCAGGGCTAACACCGGGGAGCTGTTTTTT.

This chain uses TRBV19 with TRBJ2-5; TRBD1 is a possible D gene (6 bases). This CDR3 has 13 amino acids. V was pared by 6 bases and J by 5 bases, with 13 bases between. CDR1 and CDR2 (germline): LNHDA, SQIVND (reference sequence). In nucleotides, the CDR3 is TGTGCCAGTAGACAGACAGGAGTGGAGACCCAGTACTTC. As protein: CASRQTGVETQYF.

The chain couples TRBV5-5 to TRBJ2-7, with D unresolved. This CDR3 has 16 amino acids. Germline V gives CDR1 SGHKS, CDR2 YYEKEE (reference sequence). Deletions cut 5 bases from V and 2 bases from J, with 20 bases between. In DNA, the CDR3 is TGTGCCAGCAGTCCAGGTCGGCCTGCAATTCCCTACGAGCAGTACTTC. This translates into CASSPGRPAIPYEQYF.

The chain links TRBV5-1 to TRBJ2-6; 9 bases align to TRBD1. V lost 4 bases, J lost 0 bases, and 11 bases stayed unmatched. Germline CDR1 reads SGHRS; CDR2 reads YFSETQ. CDR3 length equals 19 residues. CDR3 protein: CASSLARTGDLSGANVLTF. The CDR3 DNA reads TGCGCCAGCAGCCTGGCACGGACAGGGGACCTCTCTGGGGCCAACGTCCTGACTTTC.

The rearrangement joins TRBV30 to TRBJ1-1; D gene ambiguous. The CDR3 extends over 15 amino acids. CDR1 and CDR2 (germline): GTSNPN, SVGIG (reference sequence). The V and J ends lost 0 bases and 0 bases respectively, with 11 bases between them. The CDR3 region is CAWSVLPEMNTEAFF. The CDR3 DNA sequence: TGTGCCTGGAGTGTACTCCCGGAGATGAACACTGAAGCTTTCTTT.

The V call is TRBV10-1, the J call TRBJ2-7; the match to TRBD1 covers 10 bases. The junction had 7 bases not matched to a gene; V was cut back by 10 bases and J by 4 bases. The length of the CDR3 is 13 residues. The V gene's germline CDR1 is WNHNN and CDR2 SYGVQD (reference sequence). The CDR3, as DNA: TGCGCCACCGCCCGGGACAGGGGTTACGAGCAGTACTTC. Its translation: CATARDRGYEQYF.